Below, one T cell receptor (beta chain) is given with its context. Antigen unknown. The length of the CDR3 is 13 residues. Between the trimmed V and J ends, which lost 3 bases and 8 bases, there was a span of 11 bases. Germline CDR1 SEHNR, CDR2 FQNEAQ (reference sequence). This sample was taken from a study of PD-L1 blockade in urothelial cancer. Study summary: Timepoints chosen for blood analysis were 3 weeks (second dose) and 6 weeks after treatment start. Blood gave a median around 140,000 T cells. Notes on the study in general: Below-median pretreatment blood TCR clonality was associated with improved progression-free and overall survival.

Time point: pretreatment peripheral blood. Urothelial carcinoma in patients was locally advanced or metastatic. Sequencing was performed with immunoSEQ multiplex PCR; in TCRdb, only in-frame clones are kept and a portion is missing. The sample holds tens of thousands of clones, 84% seen once. The V call is TRBV7-9, the J call TRBJ2-1, with D maybe TRBD2 (6 bases). This receptor was taken from a man in his fifties or sixties with urothelial cancer. The material sequenced was PBMCs, taken around atezolizumab (anti-PD-L1) treatment. CDR3 sequence reads: CASSFMWRDEQFF. The DNA of the CDR3 is TGTGCCAGCAGCTTCATGTGGAGGGATGAGCAGTTCTTC.